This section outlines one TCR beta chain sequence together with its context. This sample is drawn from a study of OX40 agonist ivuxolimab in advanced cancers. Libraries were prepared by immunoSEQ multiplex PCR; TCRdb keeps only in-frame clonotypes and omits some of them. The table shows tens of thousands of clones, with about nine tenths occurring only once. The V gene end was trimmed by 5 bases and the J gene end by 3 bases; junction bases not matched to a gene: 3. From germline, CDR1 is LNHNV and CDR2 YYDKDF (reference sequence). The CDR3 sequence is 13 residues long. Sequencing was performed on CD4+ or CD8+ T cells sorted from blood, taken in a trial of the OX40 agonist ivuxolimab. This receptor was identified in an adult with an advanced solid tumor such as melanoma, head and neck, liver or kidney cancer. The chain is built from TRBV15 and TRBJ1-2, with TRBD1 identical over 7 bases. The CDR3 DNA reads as TGTGCCACCAGCCGCGGGACAGACTATGGCTACACCTTC. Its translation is CATSRGTDYGYTF.